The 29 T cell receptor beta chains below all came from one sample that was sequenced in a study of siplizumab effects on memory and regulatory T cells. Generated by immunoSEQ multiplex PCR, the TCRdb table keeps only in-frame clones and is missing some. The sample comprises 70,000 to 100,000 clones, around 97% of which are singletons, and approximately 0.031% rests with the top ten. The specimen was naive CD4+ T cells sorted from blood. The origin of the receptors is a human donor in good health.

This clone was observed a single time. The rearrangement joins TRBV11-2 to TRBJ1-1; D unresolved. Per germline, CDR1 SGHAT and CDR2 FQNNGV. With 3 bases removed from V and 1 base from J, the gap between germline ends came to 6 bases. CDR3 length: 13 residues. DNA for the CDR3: TGTGCCAGCAGCTTCGCAGAGAACACTGAAGCTTTCTTT. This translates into CASSFAENTEAFF.

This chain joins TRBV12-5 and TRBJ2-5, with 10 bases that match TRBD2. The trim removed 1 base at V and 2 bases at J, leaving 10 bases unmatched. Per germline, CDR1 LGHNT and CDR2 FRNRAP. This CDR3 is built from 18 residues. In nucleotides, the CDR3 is TGTGCTAGTGGTTTGGGTGCCAGCGGGGGGGGATCACAAGAGACCCAGTACTTC. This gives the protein CASGLGASGGGSQETQYF.

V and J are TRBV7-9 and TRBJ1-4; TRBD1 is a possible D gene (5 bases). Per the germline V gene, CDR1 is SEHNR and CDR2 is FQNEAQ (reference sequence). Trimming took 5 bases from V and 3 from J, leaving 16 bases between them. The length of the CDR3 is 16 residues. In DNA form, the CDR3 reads TGTGCCAGCAGCGACACTTCAGGGTGGGCTAATGAAAAACTGTTTTTT. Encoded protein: CASSDTSGWANEKLFF.

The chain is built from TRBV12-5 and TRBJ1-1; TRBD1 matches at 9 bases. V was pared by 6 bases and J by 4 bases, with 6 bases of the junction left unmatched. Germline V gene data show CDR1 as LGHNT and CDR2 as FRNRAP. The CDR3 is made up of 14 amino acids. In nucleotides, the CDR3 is TGTGCTAGTGGCCGGTCGACAGGGGGCACTGAAGCTTTCTTT. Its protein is CASGRSTGGTEAFF.

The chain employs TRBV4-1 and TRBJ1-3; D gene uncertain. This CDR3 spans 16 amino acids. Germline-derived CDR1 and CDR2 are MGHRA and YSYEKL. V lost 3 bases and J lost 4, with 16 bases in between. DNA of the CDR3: TGCGCCAGCAGCCAGGTCTTTGGGGTGGGCGGAAACACCATATATTTT. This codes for CASSQVFGVGGNTIYF.

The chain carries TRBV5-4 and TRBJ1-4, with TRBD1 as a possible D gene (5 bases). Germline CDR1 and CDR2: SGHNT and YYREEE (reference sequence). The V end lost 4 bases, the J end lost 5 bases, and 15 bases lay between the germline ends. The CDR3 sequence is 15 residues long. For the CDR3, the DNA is TGTGCCAGCAGCGTTGCCCTCCGGGGGAATGAAAAACTGTTTTTT. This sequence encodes CASSVALRGNEKLFF.

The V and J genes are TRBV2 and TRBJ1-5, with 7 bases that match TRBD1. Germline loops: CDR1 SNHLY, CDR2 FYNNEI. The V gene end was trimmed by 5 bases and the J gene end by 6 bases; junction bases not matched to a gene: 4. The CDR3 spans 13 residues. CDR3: CASSTGQPQPQHF. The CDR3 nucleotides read TGTGCCAGCAGTACGGGACAGCCTCAGCCCCAGCATTTT.

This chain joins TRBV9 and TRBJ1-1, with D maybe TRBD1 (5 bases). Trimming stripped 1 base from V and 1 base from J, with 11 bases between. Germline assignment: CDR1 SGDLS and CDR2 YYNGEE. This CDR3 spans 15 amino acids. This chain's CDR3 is CASSVRGISNTEAFF. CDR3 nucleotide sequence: TGTGCCAGCAGCGTAAGGGGAATTTCGAACACTGAAGCTTTCTTT.

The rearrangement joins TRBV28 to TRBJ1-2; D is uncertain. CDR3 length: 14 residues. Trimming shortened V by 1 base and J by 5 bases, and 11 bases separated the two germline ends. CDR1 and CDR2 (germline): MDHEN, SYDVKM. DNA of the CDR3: TGTGCCAGCAGTTTATTTGAGGATTTTTATGGCTACACCTTC. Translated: CASSLFEDFYGYTF.

The chain's CDR3 is CASRPVPILGTEAFF. As DNA, the CDR3 is TGTGCCAGCAGGCCCGTCCCCATTTTGGGCACTGAAGCTTTCTTT. This chain links TRBV11-2 with TRBJ1-1; D is undetermined. The germline CDR1 and CDR2 sequences are SGHAT and FQNNGV. The CDR3 consists of 15 residues. The V end was cut by 6 bases, the J end by 4 bases, with 18 bases between.

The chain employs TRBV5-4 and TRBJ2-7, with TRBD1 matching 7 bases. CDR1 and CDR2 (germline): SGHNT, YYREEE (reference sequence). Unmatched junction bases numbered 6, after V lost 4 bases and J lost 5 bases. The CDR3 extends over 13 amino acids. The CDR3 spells CASSLGQSDEQYF. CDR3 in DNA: TGTGCCAGCAGCCTGGGACAGTCTGACGAGCAGTACTTC.

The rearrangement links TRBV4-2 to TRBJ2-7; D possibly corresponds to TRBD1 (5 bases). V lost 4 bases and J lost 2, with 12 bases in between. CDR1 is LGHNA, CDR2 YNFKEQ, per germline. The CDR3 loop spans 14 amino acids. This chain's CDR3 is CASSRQGSTYEQYF. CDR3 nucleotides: TGTGCCAGCAGCCGTCAGGGATCTACCTACGAGCAGTACTTC.

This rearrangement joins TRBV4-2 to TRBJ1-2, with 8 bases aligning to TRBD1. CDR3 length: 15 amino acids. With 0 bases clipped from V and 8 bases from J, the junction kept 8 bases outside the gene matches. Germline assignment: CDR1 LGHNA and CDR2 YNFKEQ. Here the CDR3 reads CASSQDGQGALGYTF. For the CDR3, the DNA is TGTGCCAGCAGCCAAGACGGCCAGGGGGCGTTGGGCTACACCTTC.

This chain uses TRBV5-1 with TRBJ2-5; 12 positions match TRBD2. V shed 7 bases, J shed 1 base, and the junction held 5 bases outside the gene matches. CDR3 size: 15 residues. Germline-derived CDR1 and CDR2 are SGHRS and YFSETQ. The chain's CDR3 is CASASGGAPQETQYF. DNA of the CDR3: TGCGCCAGCGCTAGCGGGGGGGCCCCCCAAGAGACCCAGTACTTC.

The CDR3 loop reads CASSLSGGHGRETQYF. CDR3 DNA sequence: TGTGCCAGCAGCTTGTCCGGGGGGCATGGGAGAGAGACCCAGTACTTC. This chain joins TRBV5-6 and TRBJ2-5; possible D gene TRBD2, 7 bases. The CDR3 extends over 16 amino acids. Germline CDR1 and CDR2: SGHDT and YYEEEE. V lost 1 base, J lost 4 bases, and 17 bases lay in between.

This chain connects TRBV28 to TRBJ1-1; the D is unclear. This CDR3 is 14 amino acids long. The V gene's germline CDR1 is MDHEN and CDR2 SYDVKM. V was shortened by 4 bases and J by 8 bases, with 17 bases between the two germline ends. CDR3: CASSSNPAAKEAFF. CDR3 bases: TGTGCCAGCAGTTCAAATCCCGCGGCTAAAGAAGCTTTCTTT.

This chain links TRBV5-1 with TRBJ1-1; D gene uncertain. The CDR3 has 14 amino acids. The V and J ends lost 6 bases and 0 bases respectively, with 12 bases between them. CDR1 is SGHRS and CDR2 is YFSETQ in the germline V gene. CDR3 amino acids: CASTLTPMNTEAFF. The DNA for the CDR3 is TGCGCCAGCACGCTCACCCCTATGAACACTGAAGCTTTCTTT.

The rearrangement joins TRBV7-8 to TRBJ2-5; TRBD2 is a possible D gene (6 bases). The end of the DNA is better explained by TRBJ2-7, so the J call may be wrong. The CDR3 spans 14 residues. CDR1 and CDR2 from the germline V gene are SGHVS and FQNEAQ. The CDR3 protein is CASSLGRDTYEQYF. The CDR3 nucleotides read TGTGCCAGCAGCTTAGGGCGGGATACCTACGAGCAGTACTTC.

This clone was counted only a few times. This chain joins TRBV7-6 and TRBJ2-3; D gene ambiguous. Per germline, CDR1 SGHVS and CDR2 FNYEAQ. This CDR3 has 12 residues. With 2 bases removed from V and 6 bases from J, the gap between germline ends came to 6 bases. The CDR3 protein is CASSLSGDTQYF. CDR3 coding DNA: TGTGCCAGCAGCTTATCCGGGGATACGCAGTATTTT. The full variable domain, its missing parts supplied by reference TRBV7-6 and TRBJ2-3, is GAGVSQSPRYKVTKRGQDVALRCDPISGHVSLYWYRQALGQGPEFLTYFNYEAQQDKSGLPNDRFSAERPEGSISTLTIQRTEQRDSAMYRCASSLSGDTQYFGPGTRLTVL.

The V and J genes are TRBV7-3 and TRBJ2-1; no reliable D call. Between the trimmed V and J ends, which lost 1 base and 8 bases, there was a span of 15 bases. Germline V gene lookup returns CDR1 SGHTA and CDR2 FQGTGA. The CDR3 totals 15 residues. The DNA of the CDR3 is TGTGCCAGCAGCTTAATTGGGCAAACCCCCGATGAGCAGTTCTTC. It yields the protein CASSLIGQTPDEQFF.

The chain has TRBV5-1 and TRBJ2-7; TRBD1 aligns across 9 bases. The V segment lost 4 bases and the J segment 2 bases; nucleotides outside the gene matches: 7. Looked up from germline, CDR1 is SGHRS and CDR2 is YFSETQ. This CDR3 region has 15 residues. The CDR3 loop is CASSTPGQGTYEQYF. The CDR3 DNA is TGCGCCAGCAGCACCCCGGGACAGGGTACCTACGAGCAGTACTTC. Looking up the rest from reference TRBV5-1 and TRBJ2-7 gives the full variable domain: KAGVTQTPRYLIKTRGQQVTLSCSPISGHRSVSWYQQTPGQGLQFLFEYFSETQRNKGNFPGRFSGRQFSNSRSEMNVSTLELGDSALYLCASSTPGQGTYEQYFGPGTRLTVT.

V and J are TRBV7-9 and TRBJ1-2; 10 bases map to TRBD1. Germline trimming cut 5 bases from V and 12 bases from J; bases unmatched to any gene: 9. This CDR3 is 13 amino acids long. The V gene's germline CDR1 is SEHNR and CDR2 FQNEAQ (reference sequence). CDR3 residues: CASSTGQGLANTF. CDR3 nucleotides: TGTGCCAGCAGCACGGGACAGGGGTTGGCTAACACCTTC. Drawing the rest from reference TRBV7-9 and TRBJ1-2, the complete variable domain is DTGVSQNPRHKITKRGQNVTFRCDPISEHNRLYWYRQTLGQGPEFLTYFQNEAQLEKSRLLSDRFSAERPKGSFSTLEIQRTEQGDSAMYLCASSTGQGLANTFGSGTRLTVV.

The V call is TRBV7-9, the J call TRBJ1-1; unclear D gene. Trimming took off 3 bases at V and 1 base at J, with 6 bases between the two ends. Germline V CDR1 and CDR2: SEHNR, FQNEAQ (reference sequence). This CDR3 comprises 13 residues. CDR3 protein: CASSFDPNTEAFF. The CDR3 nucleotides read TGTGCCAGCAGCTTCGATCCGAACACTGAAGCTTTCTTT.

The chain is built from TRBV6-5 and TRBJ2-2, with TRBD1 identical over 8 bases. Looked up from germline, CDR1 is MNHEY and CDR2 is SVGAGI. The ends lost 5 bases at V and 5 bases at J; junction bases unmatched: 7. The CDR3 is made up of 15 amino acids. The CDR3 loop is CASSPQGALTGELFF. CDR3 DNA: TGTGCCAGCAGTCCCCAGGGGGCTTTAACCGGGGAGCTGTTTTTT.

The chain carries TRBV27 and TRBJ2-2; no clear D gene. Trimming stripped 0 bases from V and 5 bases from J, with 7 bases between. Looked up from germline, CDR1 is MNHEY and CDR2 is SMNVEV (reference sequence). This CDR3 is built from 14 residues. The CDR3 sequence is CASSLSTVTGELFF. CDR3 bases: TGTGCCAGCAGTTTATCGACGGTGACCGGGGAGCTGTTTTTT.

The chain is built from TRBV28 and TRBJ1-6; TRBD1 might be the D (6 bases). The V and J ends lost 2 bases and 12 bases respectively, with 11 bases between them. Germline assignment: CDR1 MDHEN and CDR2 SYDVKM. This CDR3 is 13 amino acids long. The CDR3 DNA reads TGTGCCAGCAGTTTAGGGGGCCCTATACCCCTCCACTTT. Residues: CASSLGGPIPLHF.

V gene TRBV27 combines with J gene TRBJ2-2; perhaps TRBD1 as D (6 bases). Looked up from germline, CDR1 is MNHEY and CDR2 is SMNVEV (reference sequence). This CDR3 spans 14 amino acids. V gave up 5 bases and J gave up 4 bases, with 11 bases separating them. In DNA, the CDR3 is TGTGCCAGCAGTCGCCAGGGGACCACCGGGGAGCTGTTTTTT. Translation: CASSRQGTTGELFF.

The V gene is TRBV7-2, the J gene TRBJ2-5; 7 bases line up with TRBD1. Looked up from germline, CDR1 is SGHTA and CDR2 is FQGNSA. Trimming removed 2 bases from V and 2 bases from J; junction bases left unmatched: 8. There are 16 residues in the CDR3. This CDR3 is CASSLYTGATQETQYF. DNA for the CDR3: TGTGCCAGCAGCTTATATACAGGGGCCACTCAAGAGACCCAGTACTTC.

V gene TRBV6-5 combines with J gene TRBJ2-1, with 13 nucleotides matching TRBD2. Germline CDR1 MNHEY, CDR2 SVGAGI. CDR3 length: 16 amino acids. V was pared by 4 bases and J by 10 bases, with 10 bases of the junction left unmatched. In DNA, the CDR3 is TGTGCCAGCAGTTCCTCCCGACTAGCGGGGGGCCTAGAGCAGTTCTTC. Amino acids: CASSSSRLAGGLEQFF.